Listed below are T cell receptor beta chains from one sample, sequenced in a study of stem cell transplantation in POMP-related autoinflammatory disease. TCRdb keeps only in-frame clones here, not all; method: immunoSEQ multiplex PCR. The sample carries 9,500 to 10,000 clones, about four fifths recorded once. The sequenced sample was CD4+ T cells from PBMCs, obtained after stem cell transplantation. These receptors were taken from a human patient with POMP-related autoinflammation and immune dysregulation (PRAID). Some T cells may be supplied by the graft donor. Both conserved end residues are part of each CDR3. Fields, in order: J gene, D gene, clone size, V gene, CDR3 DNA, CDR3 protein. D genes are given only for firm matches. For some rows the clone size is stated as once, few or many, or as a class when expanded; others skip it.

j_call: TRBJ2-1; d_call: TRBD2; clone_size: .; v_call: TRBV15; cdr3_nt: TGTGCCACCAGCAGAGCCGCGACTAGCGGGAGAGGTGAGCAGTTCTTC; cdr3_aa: CATSRAATSGRGEQFF
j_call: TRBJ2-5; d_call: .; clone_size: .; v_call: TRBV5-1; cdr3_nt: TGCGCCAGCAGCTTGGTAGGGGGACAAGAGACCCAGTACTTC; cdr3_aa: CASSLVGGQETQYF
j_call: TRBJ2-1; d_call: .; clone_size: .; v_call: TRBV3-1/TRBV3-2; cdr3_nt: TGTGCCAGCAGCCCCGGTCTGACAACCTCCTACAATGAGCAGTTCTTC; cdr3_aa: CASSPGLTTSYNEQFF
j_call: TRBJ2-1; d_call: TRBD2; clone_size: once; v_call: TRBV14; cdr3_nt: TGTGCCAGCAGCCCTCGACTAAGCGGGAGCTCCTACAATGAGCAGTTCTTC; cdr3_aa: CASSPRLSGSSYNEQFF
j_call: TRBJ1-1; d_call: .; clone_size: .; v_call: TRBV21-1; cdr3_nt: TGTGCCAGCAGCAAAGCCTCCTTGGGGAGGAACACTGAAGCTTTCTTT; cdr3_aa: CASSKASLGRNTEAFF
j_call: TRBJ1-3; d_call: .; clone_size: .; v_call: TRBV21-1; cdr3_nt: TGTGCCAGTAGCAGACATTCTACCACCTCTGGAAACACCATATATTTT; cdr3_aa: CASSRHSTTSGNTIYF
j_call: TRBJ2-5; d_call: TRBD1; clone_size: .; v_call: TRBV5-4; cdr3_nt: TGTGCCAGCAGCTTGCGTCAGGGGGCAGAGACCCAGTACTTC; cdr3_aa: CASSLRQGAETQYF
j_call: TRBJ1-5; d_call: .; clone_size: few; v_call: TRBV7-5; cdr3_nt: TGTGCCAGAAGCTCCTCCCGGGCGCGCAATCAGCCCCAGCATTTT; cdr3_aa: CARSSSRARNQPQHF
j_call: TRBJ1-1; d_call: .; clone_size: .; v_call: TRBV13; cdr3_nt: TGTGCCAGCAGCTCCTCTAGGGATGGCACTGAAGCTTTCTTT; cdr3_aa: CASSSSRDGTEAFF
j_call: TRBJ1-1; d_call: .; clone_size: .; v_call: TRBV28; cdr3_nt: TGTGCCAGCAGTCGAGCCGGGACCGGCTTAAGGGGAGCTTTCTTT; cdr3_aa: CASSRAGTGLRGAFF
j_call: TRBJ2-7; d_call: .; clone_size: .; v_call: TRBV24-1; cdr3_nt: TGTGCCACCAGTGACCGCGGGAGAGTGGACAGGGTTGAGTACGAGCAGTACTTC; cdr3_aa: CATSDRGRVDRVEYEQYF
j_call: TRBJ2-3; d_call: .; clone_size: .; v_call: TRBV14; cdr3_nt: TGTGCCAGCAGCCCAAATAGGGGTAGCCCCTCGAGCACAGATACGCAGTATTTT; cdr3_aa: CASSPNRGSPSSTDTQYF
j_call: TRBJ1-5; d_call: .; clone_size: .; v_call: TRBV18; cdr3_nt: TGTGCCAGCTCACCAGTGAACAGCCCCTATAGCAATCAGCCCCAGCATTTT; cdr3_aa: CASSPVNSPYSNQPQHF
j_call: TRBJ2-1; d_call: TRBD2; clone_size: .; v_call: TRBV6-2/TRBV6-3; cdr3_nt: TGTGCCAGCAGTCTCGGACTAGCGGGAGGGCTGAATGAGCAGTTCTTC; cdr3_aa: CASSLGLAGGLNEQFF
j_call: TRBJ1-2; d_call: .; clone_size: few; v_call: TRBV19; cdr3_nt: TGTGCCAGTAGTATAGGGAATCTCTATGGCTACACCTTC; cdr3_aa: CASSIGNLYGYTF
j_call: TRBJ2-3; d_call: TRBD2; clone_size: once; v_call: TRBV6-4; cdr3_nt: TGTGCCAGCAGTGACTCATTTAGCGGGAATACGCAGTATTTT; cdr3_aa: CASSDSFSGNTQYF
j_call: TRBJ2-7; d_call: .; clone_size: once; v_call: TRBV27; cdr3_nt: TGTGCCAGCAGTTCTAACTACGAGCAGTACTTC; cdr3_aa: CASSSNYEQYF
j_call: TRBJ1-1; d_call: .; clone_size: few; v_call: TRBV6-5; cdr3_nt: TGTGCCAGCAGTTACTCCGCGGTCATGAACACTGAAGCTTTCTTT; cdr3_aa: CASSYSAVMNTEAFF
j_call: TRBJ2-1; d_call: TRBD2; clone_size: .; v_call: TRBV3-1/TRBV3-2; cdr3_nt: TGTGCCAGCAGCCAAGCCCCCTCCAGAGCGGGAGGAAATGAGCAGTTCTTC; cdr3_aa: CASSQAPSRAGGNEQFF
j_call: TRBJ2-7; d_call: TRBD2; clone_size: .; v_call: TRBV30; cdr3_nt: TGTGCCTGGGCATCTGGACTAGCAAGAGACGAGCAGTACTTC; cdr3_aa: CAWASGLARDEQYF
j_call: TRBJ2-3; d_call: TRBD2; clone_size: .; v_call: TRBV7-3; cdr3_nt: TGTGCCAGCAGCCGAACTAGCGGGACATTACATACGCAGTATTTT; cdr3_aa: CASSRTSGTLHTQYF
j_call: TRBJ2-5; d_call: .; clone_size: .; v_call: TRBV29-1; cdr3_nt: TGCAGCGTTGAAAAACAGGAGGAGACCCAGTACTTC; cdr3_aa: CSVEKQEETQYF
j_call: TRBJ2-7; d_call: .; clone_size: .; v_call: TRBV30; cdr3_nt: TGTGCCTGGAGTGTTGGGTACGAGCAGTACTTC; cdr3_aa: CAWSVGYEQYF
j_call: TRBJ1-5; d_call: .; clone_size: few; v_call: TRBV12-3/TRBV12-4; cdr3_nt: TGTGCCAGCAGGCTGACGGGCAATCAGCCCCAGCATTTT; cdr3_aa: CASRLTGNQPQHF
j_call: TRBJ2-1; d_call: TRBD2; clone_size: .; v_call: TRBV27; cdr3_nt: TGTGCCAGCAGTCCGCCTTCGGGGGGGGATGAGCAGTTCTTC; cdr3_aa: CASSPPSGGDEQFF
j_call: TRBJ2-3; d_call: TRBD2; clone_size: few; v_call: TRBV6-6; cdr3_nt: TGTGCCAGCAAGCTCCTAGCGGTTAGCACAGATACGCAGTATTTT; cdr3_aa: CASKLLAVSTDTQYF
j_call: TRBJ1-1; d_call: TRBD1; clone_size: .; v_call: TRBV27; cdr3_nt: TGTGCCAGCAGGTCGGGACAGCCAGTCGCCACTGAAGCTTTCTTT; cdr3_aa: CASRSGQPVATEAFF
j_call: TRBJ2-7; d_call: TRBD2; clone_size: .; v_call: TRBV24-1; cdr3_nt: TGTGCCACCAGTACTAGCGGGTCCTACGAGCAGTACTTC; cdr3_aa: CATSTSGSYEQYF
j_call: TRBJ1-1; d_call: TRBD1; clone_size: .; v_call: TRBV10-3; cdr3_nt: TGTGCCATCAGAGGGGGCTTTAACACTGAAGCTTTCTTT; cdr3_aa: CAIRGGFNTEAFF
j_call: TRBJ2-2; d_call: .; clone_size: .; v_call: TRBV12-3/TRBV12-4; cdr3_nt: TGTGCCAGCAATCGGGAGTCCTCCGGGGAGCTGTTTTTT; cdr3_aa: CASNRESSGELFF
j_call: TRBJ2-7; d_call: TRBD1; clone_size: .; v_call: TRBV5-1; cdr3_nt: TGCGCCAGCAGCCTTCAATCGGTGGGGACAGGCTACGAGCAGTACTTC; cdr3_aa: CASSLQSVGTGYEQYF
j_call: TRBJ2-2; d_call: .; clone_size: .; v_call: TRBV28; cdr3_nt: TGTGCCAGCACCGGGTTGGGAGGAGACACCGGGGAGCTGTTTTTT; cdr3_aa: CASTGLGGDTGELFF
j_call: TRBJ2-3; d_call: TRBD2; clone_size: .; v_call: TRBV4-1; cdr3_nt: TGCGCCAGCAGTCCTGGAGGGCGGGAGCTCACAGATACGCAGTATTTT; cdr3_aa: CASSPGGRELTDTQYF
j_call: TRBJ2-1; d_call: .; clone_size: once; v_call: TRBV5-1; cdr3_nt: TGCGCCAGCAGCTTGGCCCCTCAGGGCAATGAGCAGTTCTTC; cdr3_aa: CASSLAPQGNEQFF
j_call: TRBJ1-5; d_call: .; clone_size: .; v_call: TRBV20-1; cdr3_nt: TGCAGTGCTGGTCGGAATCAGCCCCAGCATTTT; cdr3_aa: CSAGRNQPQHF
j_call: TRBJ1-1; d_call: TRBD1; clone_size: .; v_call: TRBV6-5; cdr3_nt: TGTGCCAGCAGCGTCAGGACAGGGGGCACTGAAGCTTTCTTT; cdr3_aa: CASSVRTGGTEAFF
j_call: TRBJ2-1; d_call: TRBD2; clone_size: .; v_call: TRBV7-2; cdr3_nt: TGTGCCAGCAGCTTAGCTGCGAGCGGGAGTTCAGTCAATGAGCAGTTCTTC; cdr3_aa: CASSLAASGSSVNEQFF
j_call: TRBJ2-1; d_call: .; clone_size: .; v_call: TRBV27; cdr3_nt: TGTGCCAGCAGTTTCCTCTTCGCCTACAATGAGCAGTTCTTC; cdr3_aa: CASSFLFAYNEQFF
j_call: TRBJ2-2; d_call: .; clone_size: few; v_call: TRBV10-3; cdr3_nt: TGTGCCATCAGGGGCTTGGGCACCGGGGAGCTGTTTTTT; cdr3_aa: CAIRGLGTGELFF
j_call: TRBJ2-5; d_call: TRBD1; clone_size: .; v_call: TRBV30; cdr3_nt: TGTGCCTGGATCCCCAGAGTCAGGGGGACGCAAGAGACCCAGTACTTC; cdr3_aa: CAWIPRVRGTQETQYF
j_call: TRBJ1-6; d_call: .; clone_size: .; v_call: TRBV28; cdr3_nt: TGTGCCAGCAGAGATCTTAACGCGCCCCTCCACTTT; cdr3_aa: CASRDLNAPLHF
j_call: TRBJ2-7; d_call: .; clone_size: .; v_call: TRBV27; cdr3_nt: TGTGCCAGCAGTACGTTCTACGAGCAGTACTTC; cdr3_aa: CASSTFYEQYF
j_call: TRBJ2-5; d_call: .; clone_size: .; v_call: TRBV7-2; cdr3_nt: TGTGCCAGCAGCCAGCTGATAGGGACCCAGTACTTC; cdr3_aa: CASSQLIGTQYF
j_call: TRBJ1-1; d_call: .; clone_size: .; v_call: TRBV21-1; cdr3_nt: TGTGCCAGCAGCAAAGCTTACAGGGAGGAAAGGAACACTGAAGCTTTCTTT; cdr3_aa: CASSKAYREERNTEAFF
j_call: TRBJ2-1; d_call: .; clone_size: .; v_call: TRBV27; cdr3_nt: TGTGCCAGCAGTTTATGGGGGGAAACCTACAATGAGCAGTTCTTC; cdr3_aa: CASSLWGETYNEQFF
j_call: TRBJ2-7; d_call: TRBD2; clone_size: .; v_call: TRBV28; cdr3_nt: TGTGCCAGCCGACTAGCGGGAGAAGGCGCCTACGAGCAGTACTTC; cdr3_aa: CASRLAGEGAYEQYF
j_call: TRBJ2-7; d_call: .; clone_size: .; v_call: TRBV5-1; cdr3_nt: TGCGCCAGCAGCTTGGGGAGGGTCAACGAGCAGTACTTC; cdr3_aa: CASSLGRVNEQYF
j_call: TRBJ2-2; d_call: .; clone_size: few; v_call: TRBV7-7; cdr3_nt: TGTGCTAGCAGCCGAGGACTCCCGTCGGTAACCGGGGAGCTGTTTTTT; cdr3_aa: CASSRGLPSVTGELFF
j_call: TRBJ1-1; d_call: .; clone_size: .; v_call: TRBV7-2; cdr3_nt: TGTGCCAGCAGCTTAGACAGCTCCTGGCAAATGAACACTGAAGCTTTCTTT; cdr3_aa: CASSLDSSWQMNTEAFF
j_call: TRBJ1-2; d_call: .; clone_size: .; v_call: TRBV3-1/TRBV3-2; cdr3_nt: TGTGCCAGCAGCCAAGTTTTCGAACAGGGTGGTGGCTACACCTTC; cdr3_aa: CASSQVFEQGGGYTF
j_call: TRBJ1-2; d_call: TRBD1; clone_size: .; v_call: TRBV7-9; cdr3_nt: TGTGCCAGCAGCGCCATTTCCGGGACAGGGAGTGGCTACACCTTC; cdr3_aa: CASSAISGTGSGYTF
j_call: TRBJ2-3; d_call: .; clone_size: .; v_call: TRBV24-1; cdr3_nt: TGTGCCACCAGTGACCTGGGACGAGACACAGATACGCAGTATTTT; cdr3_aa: CATSDLGRDTDTQYF
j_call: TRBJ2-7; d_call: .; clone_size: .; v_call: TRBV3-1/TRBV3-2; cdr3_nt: TGTGCCAGCAGCCAATCCTGGGAGGCATCCTACGAGCAGTACTTC; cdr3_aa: CASSQSWEASYEQYF
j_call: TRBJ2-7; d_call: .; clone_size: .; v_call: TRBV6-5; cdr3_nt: TGTGCCAGCAGATATCCCGGGCGGGCAGAAGAGCAGTACTTC; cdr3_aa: CASRYPGRAEEQYF